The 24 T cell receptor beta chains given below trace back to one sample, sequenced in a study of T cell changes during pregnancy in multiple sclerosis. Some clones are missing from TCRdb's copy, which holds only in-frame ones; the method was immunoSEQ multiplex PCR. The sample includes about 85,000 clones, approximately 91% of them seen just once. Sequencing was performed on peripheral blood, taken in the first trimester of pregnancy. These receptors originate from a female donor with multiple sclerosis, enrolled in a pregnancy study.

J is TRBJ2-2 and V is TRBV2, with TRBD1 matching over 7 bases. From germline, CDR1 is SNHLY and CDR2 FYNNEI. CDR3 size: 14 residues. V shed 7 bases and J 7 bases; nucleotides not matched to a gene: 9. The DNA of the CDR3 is TGTGCCAGCAACTTAAGGGGGCCGGTCGGGGAGCTGTTTTTT. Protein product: CASNLRGPVGELFF.

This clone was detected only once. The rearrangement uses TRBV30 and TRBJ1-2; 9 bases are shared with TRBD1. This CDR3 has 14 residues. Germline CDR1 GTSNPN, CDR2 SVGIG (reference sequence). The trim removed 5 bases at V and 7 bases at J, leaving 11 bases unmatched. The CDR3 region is CAWAAGTGNSGYTF. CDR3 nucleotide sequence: TGTGCCTGGGCAGCCGGGACAGGGAATAGTGGCTACACCTTC.

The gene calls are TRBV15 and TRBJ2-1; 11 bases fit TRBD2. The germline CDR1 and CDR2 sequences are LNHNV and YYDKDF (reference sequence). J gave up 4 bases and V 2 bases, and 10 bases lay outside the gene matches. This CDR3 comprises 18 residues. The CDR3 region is CATSRTKLAGDPYNEQFF. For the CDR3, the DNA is TGTGCCACCAGCAGAACTAAACTAGCGGGGGACCCTTACAATGAGCAGTTCTTC.

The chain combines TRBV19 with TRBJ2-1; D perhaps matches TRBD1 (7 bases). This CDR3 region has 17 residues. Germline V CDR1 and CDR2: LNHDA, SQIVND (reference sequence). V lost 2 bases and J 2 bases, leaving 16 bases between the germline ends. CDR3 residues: CASSIRGRDGPYNEQFF. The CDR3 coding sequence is TGTGCCAGTAGTATAAGGGGGCGGGATGGGCCCTACAATGAGCAGTTCTTC.

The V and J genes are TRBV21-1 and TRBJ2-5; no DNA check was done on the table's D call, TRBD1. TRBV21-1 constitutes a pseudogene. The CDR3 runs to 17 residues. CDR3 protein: CASSKGYKGAESETQYF. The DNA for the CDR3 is TGTGCCAGCAGCAAAGGATATAAGGGGGCTGAATCGGAGACCCAGTACTTC.

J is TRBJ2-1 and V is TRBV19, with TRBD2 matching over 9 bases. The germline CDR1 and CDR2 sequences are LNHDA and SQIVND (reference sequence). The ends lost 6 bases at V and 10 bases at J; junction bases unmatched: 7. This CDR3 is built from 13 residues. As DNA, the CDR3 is TGTGCCAGTAGGCGGGGGGGCCTTGGAGAGCAGTTCTTC. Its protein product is CASRRGGLGEQFF.

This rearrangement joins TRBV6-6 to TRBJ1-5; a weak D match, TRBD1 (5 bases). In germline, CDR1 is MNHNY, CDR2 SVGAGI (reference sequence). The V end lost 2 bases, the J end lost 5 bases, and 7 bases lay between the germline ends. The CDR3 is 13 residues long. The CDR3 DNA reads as TGTGCCAGCAGTTACGACAGCCATCAGCCCCAGCATTTT. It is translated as CASSYDSHQPQHF.

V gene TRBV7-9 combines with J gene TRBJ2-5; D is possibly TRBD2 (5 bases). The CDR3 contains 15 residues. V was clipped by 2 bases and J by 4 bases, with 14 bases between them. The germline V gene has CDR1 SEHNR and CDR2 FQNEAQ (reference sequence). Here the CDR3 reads CASSLRETNGETQYF. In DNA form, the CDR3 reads TGTGCCAGCAGCTTAAGGGAGACCAACGGAGAGACCCAGTACTTC. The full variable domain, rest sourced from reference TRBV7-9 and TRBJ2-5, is DTGVSQNPRHKITKRGQNVTFRCDPISEHNRLYWYRQTLGQGPEFLTYFQNEAQLEKSRLLSDRFSAERPKGSFSTLEIQRTEQGDSAMYLCASSLRETNGETQYFGPGTRLLVL.

DNA of the CDR3: TGTGCCAGCAGCTTAGTTAGCGGGGGGGAAGAGACCCAGTACTTC. Its protein product is CASSLVSGGEETQYF. The chain carries TRBV7-2 and TRBJ2-5; TRBD2 aligns across 11 bases. The V segment lost 1 base and the J segment 3 bases; nucleotides outside the gene matches: 1. CDR3 size: 15 residues. The germline gives CDR1 SGHTA, CDR2 FQGNSA.

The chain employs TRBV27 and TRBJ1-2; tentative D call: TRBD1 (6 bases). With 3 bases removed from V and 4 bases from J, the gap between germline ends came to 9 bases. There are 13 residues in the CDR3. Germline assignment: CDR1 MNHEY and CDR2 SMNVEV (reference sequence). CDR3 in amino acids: CASSLTGVYGYTF. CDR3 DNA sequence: TGTGCCAGCAGTTTGACAGGCGTCTATGGCTACACCTTC.

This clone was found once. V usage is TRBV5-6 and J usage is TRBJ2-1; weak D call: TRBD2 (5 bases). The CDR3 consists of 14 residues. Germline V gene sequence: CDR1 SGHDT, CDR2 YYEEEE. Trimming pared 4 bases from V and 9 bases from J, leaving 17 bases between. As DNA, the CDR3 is TGTGCCAGCAGCGTGAGGTTGGCTAGCAGTGAGCAGTTCTTC. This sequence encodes CASSVRLASSEQFF.

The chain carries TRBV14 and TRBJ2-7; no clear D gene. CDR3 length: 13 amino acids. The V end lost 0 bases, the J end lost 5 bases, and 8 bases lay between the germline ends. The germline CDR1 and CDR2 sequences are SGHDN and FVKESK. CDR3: CASSQENRDEQYF. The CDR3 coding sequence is TGTGCCAGCAGCCAAGAAAATCGGGACGAGCAGTACTTC.

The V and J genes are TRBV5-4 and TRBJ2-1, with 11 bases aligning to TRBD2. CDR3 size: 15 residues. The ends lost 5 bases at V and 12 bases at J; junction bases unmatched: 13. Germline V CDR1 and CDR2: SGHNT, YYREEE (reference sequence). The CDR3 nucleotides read TGTGCCAGCAGTAGCCGGACTAGCGGGTCCTTTAGGCAGTTCTTC. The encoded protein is CASSSRTSGSFRQFF.

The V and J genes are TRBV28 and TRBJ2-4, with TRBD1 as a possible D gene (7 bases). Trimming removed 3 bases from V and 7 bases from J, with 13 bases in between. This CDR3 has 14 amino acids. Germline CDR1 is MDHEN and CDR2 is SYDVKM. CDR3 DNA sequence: TGTGCCAGCAGTTTTAGGGCAGGGGGGAACATTCAGTACTTC. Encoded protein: CASSFRAGGNIQYF.

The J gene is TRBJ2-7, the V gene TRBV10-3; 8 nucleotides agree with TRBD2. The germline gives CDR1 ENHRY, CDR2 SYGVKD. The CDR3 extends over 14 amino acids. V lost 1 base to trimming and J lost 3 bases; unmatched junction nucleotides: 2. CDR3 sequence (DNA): TGTGCCATCAGTGAGTTGGCGGGGGGCTACGAGCAGTACTTC. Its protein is CAISELAGGYEQYF.

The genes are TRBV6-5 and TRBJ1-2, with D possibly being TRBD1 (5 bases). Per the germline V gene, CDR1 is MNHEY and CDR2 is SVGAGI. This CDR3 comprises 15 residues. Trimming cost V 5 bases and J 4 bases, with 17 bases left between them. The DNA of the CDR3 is TGTGCCAGCAGTCGTTGGACCCAGGGTGGCTATGGCTACACCTTC. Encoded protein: CASSRWTQGGYGYTF.

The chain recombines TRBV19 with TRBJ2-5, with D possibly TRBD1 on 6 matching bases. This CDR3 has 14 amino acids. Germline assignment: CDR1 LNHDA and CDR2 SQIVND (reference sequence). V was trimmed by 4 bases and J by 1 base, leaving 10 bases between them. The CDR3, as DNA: TGTGCCAGTAGTACGGACAGATCCCAAGAGACCCAGTACTTC. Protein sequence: CASSTDRSQETQYF.

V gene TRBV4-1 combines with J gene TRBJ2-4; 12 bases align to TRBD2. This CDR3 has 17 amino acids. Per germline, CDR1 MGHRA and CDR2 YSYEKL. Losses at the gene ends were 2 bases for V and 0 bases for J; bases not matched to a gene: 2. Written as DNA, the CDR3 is TGCGCCAGCAGCCAACCGACTAGCGGGAGAGCCAAAAACATTCAGTACTTC. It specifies CASSQPTSGRAKNIQYF.

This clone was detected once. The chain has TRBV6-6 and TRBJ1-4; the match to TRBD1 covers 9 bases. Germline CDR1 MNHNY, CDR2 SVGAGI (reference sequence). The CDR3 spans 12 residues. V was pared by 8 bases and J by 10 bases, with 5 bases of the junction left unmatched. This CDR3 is CASGDREVKLFF. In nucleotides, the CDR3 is TGTGCCAGCGGGGACAGGGAAGTAAAACTGTTTTTT.

The CDR3 DNA is TGTGCCAGCAGCTCAACAGGGGGTTCTAATGAAAAACTGTTTTTT. It translates to CASSSTGGSNEKLFF. The chain uses TRBV5-6 and TRBJ1-4; 8 bases are shared with TRBD1. Germline-derived CDR1 and CDR2 are SGHDT and YYEEEE. V shed 3 bases and J 3 bases; nucleotides not matched to a gene: 4. The CDR3 sequence is 15 residues long.

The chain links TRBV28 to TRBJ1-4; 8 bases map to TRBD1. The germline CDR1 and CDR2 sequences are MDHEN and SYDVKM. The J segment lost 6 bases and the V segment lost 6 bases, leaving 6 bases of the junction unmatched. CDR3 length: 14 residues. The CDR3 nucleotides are TGTGCCAGCAGATCAGGGGGCGCCGATGAAAAACTGTTTTTT. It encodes CASRSGGADEKLFF.

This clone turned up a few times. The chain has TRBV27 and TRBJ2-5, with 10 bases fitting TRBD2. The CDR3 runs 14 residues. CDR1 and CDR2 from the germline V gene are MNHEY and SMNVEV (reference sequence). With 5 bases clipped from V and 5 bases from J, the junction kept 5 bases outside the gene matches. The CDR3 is CASSPSGSGETQYF. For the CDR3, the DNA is TGTGCCAGCAGTCCTAGCGGGAGCGGGGAGACCCAGTACTTC.

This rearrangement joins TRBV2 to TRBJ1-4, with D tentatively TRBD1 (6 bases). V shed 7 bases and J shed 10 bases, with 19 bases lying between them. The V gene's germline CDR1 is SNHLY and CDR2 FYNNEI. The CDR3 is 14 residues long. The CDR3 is CASNSDRTDGKLFF. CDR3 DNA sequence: TGTGCCAGCAACTCCGACAGGACTGACGGAAAACTGTTTTTT.

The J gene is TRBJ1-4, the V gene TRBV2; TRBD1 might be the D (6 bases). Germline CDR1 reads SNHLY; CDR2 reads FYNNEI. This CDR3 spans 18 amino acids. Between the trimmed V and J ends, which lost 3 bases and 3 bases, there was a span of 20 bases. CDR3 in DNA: TGTGCCAGCAGTGATATTTCACAGGGTGTATTCTCTAATGAAAAACTGTTTTTT. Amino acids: CASSDISQGVFSNEKLFF.